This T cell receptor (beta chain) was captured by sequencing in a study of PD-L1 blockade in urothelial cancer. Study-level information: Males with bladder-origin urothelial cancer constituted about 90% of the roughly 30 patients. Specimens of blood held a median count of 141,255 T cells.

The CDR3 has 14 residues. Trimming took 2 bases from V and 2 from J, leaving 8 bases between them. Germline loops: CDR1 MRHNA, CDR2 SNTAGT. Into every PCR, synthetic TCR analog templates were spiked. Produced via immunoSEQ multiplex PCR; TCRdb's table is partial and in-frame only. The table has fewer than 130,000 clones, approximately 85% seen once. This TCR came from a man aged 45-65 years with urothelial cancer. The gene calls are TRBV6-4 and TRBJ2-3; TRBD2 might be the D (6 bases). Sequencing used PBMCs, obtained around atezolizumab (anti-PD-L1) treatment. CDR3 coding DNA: TGTGCCAGCAGTGACAGGCGGGACACAGATACGCAGTATTTT. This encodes CASSDRRDTDTQYF.